Sequencing of this TCR beta chain was carried out in a study of blood T cell repertoires in COVID-19. Some clones are missing from TCRdb's copy, which holds only in-frame ones; the method was immunoSEQ multiplex PCR. The profile shows 150,000 or so clones, 84% of them singletons. Looked up from germline, CDR1 is SGHKS and CDR2 is YYEKEE (reference sequence). With V trimmed by 1 base and J by 7 bases, 10 bases remained unmatched. The CDR3 length is 15 residues. This clonotype originated in a man in his fifties or sixties who had recovered from COVID-19. The V call is TRBV5-5, the J call TRBJ1-2, with 7 positions matching TRBD1. The sequencing input was PBMCs or T cells enriched from blood (not recorded which). CDR3 region: CASSLLTGITGGYTF. The CDR3 region has the DNA TGTGCCAGCAGCTTGTTGACAGGGATCACAGGTGGCTACACCTTC.